The T cell receptor beta chain under discussion was sequenced for a study of lymphopenia after photon versus proton radiotherapy. TCRdb's table, derived via immunoSEQ multiplex PCR, lists solely in-frame clones and lacks some. The sample records about 160,000 clones, more than 85% being singletons. The CDR3 spans 14 residues. Germline CDR1 is MRHNA and CDR2 is SNTAGT. V trimming: 4 bases; J trimming: 5 bases; junction bases outside the gene matches: 6. The sample was peripheral blood, taken from a patient treated with photon-based radiotherapy. The chain employs TRBV6-4 and TRBJ1-2; TRBD1 matches 8 bases. The sequence derives from a man between 45 and 60 years old with gastric cancer. The CDR3 reads CASSAQGGGYGYTF. The CDR3 DNA is TGTGCCAGCAGTGCACAGGGGGGCGGTTATGGCTACACCTTC.